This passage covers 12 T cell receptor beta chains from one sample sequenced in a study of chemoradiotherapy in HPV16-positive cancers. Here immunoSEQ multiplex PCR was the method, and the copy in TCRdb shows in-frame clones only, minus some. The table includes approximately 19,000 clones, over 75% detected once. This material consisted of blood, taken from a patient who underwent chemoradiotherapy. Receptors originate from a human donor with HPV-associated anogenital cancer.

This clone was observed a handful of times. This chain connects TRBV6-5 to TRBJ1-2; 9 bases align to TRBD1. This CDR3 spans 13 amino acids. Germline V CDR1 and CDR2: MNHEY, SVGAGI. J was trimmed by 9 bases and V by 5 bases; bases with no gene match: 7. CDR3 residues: CASSTGTGFSYTF. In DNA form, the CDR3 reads TGTGCCAGCAGTACCGGGACAGGGTTCAGCTACACCTTC.

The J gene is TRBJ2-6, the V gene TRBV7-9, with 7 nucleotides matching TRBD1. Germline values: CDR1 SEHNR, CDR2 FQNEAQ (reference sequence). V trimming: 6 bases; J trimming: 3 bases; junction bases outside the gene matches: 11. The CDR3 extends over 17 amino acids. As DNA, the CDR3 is TGTGCCAGCAGATTACGACAGGGCCCAAGTGGGGCCAACGTCCTGACTTTC. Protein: CASRLRQGPSGANVLTF.

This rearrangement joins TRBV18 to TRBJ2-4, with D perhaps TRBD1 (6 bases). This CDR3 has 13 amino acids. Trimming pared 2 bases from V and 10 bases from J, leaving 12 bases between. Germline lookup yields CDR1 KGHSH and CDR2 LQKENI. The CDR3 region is CASSPGAGVIQYF. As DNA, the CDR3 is TGTGCCAGCTCACCAGGAGCAGGGGTAATTCAGTACTTC.

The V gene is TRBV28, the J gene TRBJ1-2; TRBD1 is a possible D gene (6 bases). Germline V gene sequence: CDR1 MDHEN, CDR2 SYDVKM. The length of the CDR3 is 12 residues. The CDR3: CAATGANYGYTF. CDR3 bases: TGTGCAGCGACAGGAGCAAACTATGGCTACACCTTC.

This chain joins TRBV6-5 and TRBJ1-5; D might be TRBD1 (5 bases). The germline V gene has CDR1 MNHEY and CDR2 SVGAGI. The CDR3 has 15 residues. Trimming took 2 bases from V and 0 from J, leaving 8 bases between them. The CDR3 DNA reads TGTGCCAGCAGTTACCTTACAGGTAGCAATCAGCCCCAGCATTTT. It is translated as CASSYLTGSNQPQHF.

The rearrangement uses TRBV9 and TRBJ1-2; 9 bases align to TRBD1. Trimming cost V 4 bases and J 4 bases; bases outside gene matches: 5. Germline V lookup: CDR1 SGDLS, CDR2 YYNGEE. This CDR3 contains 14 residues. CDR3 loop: CASSTGQGSYGYTF. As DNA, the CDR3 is TGTGCCAGCAGCACCGGACAGGGGAGCTATGGCTACACCTTC.

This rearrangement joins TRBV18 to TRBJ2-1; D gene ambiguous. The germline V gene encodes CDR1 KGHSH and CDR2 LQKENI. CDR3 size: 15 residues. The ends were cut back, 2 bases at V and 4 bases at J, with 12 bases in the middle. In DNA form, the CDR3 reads TGTGCCAGCTCACCAAGGCGGAAGACTTACAATGAGCAGTTCTTC. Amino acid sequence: CASSPRRKTYNEQFF.

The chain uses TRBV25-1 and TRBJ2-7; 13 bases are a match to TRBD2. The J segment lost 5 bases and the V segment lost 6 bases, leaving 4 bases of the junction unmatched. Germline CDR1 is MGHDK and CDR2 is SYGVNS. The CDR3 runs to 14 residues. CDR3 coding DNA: TGTGCCAGCAGGGGACTAGCGGGAAAGAACGAGCAGTACTTC. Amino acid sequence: CASRGLAGKNEQYF.

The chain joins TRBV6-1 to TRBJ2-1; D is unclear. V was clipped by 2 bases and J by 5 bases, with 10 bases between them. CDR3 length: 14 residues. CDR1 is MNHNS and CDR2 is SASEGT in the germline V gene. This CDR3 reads CASSERVTNNEQFF. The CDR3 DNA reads TGTGCCAGCAGTGAAAGAGTGACAAACAATGAGCAGTTCTTC.

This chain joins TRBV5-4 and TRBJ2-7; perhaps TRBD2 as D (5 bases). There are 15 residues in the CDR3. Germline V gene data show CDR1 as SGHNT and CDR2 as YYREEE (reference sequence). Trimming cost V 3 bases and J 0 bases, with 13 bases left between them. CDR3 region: CASSYLSGNSYEQYF. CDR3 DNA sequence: TGTGCCAGCAGCTACCTAAGCGGAAACTCCTACGAGCAGTACTTC.

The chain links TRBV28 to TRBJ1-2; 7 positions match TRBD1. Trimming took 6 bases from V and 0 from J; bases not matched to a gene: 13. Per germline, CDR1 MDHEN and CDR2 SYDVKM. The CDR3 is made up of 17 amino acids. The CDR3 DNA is TGTGCCAGCAGGAGCGCCGGGACAGAAACCTCTAACTATGGCTACACCTTC. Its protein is CASRSAGTETSNYGYTF.

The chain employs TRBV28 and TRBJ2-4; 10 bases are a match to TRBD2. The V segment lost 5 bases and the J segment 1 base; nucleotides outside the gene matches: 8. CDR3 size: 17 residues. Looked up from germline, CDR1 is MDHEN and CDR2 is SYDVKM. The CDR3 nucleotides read TGTGCCAGCAGTCCCCGGACTAGCGGTGGGGCCAAAAACATTCAGTACTTC. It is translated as CASSPRTSGGAKNIQYF.